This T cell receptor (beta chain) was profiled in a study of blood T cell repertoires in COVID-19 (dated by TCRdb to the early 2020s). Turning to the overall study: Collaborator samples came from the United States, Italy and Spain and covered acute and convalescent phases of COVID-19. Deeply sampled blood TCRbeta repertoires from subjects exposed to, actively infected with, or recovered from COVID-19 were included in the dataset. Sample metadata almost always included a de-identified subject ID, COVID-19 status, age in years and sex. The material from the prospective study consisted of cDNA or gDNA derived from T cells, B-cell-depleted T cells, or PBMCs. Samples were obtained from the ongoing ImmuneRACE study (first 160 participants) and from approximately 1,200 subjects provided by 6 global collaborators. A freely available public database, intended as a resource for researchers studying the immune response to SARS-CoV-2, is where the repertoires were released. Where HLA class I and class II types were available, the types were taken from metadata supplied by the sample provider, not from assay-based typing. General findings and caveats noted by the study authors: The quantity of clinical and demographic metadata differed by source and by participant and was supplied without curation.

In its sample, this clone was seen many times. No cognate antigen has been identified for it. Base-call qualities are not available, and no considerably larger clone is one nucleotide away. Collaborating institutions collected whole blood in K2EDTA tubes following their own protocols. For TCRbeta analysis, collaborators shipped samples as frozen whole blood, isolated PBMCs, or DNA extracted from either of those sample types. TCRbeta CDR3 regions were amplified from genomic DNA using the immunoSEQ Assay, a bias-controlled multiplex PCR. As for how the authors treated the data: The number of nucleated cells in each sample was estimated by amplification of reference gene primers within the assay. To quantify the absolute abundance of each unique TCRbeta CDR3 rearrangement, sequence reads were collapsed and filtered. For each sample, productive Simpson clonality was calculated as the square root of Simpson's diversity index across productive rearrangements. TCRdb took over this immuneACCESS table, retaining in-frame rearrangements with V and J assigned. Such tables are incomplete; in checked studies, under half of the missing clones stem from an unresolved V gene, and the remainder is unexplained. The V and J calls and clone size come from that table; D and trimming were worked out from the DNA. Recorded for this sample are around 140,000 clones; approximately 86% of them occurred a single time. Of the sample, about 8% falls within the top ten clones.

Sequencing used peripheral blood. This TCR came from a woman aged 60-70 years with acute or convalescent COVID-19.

The nucleotide sequence is given as TGTGCCAGCAGCCCCCGCGGTGAGCAGTTCTTC. Translation gives CASSPRGEQFF. This chain is built from TRBV3-1 (or the pseudogene TRBV3-2) and TRBJ2-1; no D segment can be confidently identified. The CDR1 and CDR2 encoded by the germline V gene (reference sequence) are LGHDT and YNNKEL. Counted from cysteine to phenylalanine, this CDR3 has 11 amino acids. Left in the record is the CDR3 DNA by itself, 33 bases read in frame from the first base. V is pared back by 4 bases and J by 9 bases, with 7 bases lying between the germline termini.